What follows are 13 T cell receptor beta chains derived from one specimen sequenced in a study of blood T cells in healthy people across ages. The second PCR ran 7 to 11 cycles with a sample-barcoded 5' primer and J-beta primers. TCRdb used MiXCR to reprocess the 5' RACE reads, holding one entry per CDR3 protein. The data contain around 990,000 distinct CDR3 sequences, 35% to 40% of them seen just once; the ten biggest clones take up around 13%. The sequencing input was blood. These receptors originate from a man in his late teens or twenties in good health.

The chain joins TRBV5-1 to TRBJ1-2; D gene unclear. Trimming took 4 bases from V and 7 from J, leaving 17 bases between them. Germline V gives CDR1 SGHRS, CDR2 YFSETQ. CDR3 length: 14 amino acids. The CDR3 spells CASSLDPGLGGYTF. The CDR3 DNA follows: TGCGCCAGCAGCCTCGATCCAGGCTTGGGTGGCTACACCTTC. Drawing the rest from reference TRBV5-1 and TRBJ1-2, the complete variable domain is KAGVTQTPRYLIKTRGQQVTLSCSPISGHRSVSWYQQTPGQGLQFLFEYFSETQRNKGNFPGRFSGRQFSNSRSEMNVSTLELGDSALYLCASSLDPGLGGYTFGSGTRLTVV.

This clonotype was picked up a small number of times. The chain couples TRBV2 to TRBJ1-4; the D is unclear. The CDR3 totals 15 residues. The germline gives CDR1 SNHLY, CDR2 FYNNEI. V was pared by 6 bases and J by 8 bases, with 19 bases between. CDR3: CASRAGLGPAEKLFF. CDR3 DNA: TGTGCCAGCAGAGCGGGTCTTGGGCCCGCCGAAAAACTGTTTTTT. Complete variable domain (other parts from reference TRBV2 and TRBJ1-4): EPEVTQTPSHQVTQMGQEVILRCVPISNHLYFYWYRQILGQKVEFLVSFYNNEISEKSEIFDDQFSVERPDGSNFTLKIRSTKLEDSAMYFCASRAGLGPAEKLFFGSGTQLSVL.

This clonotype was counted only a few times. This sequence joins TRBV12-3 or TRBV12-4 and TRBJ2-1; 10 bases align to TRBD2. CDR3 length equals 21 residues. V was clipped by 7 bases and J by 2 bases; unmatched bases: 23. The CDR3 protein is CASTSKRGGLKLIKAYNEQFF. The CDR3 bases are TGTGCCAGCACTTCCAAGCGGGGGGGGCTAAAACTTATTAAGGCCTACAATGAGCAGTTCTTC.

The chain employs TRBV10-3 and TRBJ1-2, with D unclear. V dropped 3 bases and J dropped 6 bases, with 8 bases sitting between them. Per the germline V gene, CDR1 is ENHRY and CDR2 is SYGVKD. There are 12 residues in the CDR3. In DNA form, the CDR3 reads TGTGCCATCAGTGAAGATGGGAATGGCTACACCTTC. It specifies CAISEDGNGYTF.

This clonotype has a handful of counts. The rearrangement links TRBV4-1 to TRBJ1-5, with D tentatively TRBD1 (6 bases). The germline CDR1 and CDR2 sequences are MGHRA and YSYEKL. The CDR3 length is 16 residues. The V end was cut by 4 bases, the J end by 0 bases, with 13 bases between. CDR3 region: CASSLNRETSNQPQHF. CDR3 nucleotide sequence: TGCGCCAGCAGCCTCAACAGGGAGACTAGCAATCAGCCCCAGCATTTT.

The V call is TRBV27, the J call TRBJ2-3, with unresolved D. V lost 5 bases, J lost 3 bases, and 18 bases lay in between. Germline-derived CDR1 and CDR2 are MNHEY and SMNVEV (reference sequence). The CDR3 loop spans 16 amino acids. The CDR3: CASSPIGWQSTDTQYF. In nucleotides, the CDR3 is TGTGCCAGCAGTCCAATAGGTTGGCAGTCAACAGATACGCAGTATTTT.

A note on this clonotype: The junction and the germline gene differ at one end; a read error may be behind it. The V call is TRBV4-2, the J call TRBJ1-6; 7 bases are shared with TRBD1. The length of the CDR3 is 18 residues. The germline V gene encodes CDR1 LGHNA and CDR2 YNFKEQ. The chain's CDR3 is CASSQDQGRGRYNTPLHF. CDR3 sequence (DNA): TGTGCCAGCAGCCAAGATCAAGGCAGGGGGAGATATAATACACCCCTCCACTTT.

J is TRBJ2-7 and V is TRBV5-1, with D unclear. The J call may be in error: the DNA end matches TRBJ2-5 better. From germline, CDR1 is SGHRS and CDR2 YFSETQ. The CDR3 sequence is 15 residues long. CDR3 loop: CASSLEGYPKETQYF. The CDR3 DNA reads TGCGCCAGCAGCTTGGAGGGCTACCCCAAAGAGACCCAGTACTTC.

The gene calls are TRBV4-2 and TRBJ2-3, with 16 bases aligning to TRBD2. The CDR3 totals 17 residues. Trimming removed 1 base from V and 4 bases from J; junction bases left unmatched: 2. Germline V CDR1 and CDR2: LGHNA, YNFKEQ. The CDR3, as DNA: TGTGCCAGCAGCCAAGGGGGGACTAGCGGGGGGGCAGATACGCAGTATTTT. Its protein product is CASSQGGTSGGADTQYF.

The V gene is TRBV4-3, the J gene TRBJ1-3, with TRBD1 matching 9 bases. Germline assignment: CDR1 LGHNA and CDR2 YSLEER. This CDR3 has 14 amino acids. V dropped 5 bases and J dropped 8; count of bases not matched to a gene: 7. The CDR3: CASSSGTGLYTIYF. CDR3 in DNA: TGCGCCAGCAGCTCCGGGACAGGGTTGTACACCATATATTTT.

The CDR3 is CASSVDRSWTEAFF. CDR3 DNA sequence: TGCGCCAGCAGCGTGGACAGGTCGTGGACTGAAGCTTTCTTT. The rearrangement links TRBV4-3 to TRBJ1-1; 7 nucleotides line up with TRBD1. The V gene end was trimmed by 5 bases and the J gene end by 5 bases; junction bases not matched to a gene: 8. CDR1 LGHNA and CDR2 YSLEER come from the germline V gene. The CDR3 is made up of 14 amino acids.

This rearrangement joins TRBV3-1 to TRBJ1-2; maybe TRBD1 (5 bases). The CDR3 totals 14 residues. Germline lookup yields CDR1 LGHDT and CDR2 YNNKEL (reference sequence). Trimming cost V 3 bases and J 5 bases, with 13 bases left between them. In DNA, the CDR3 is TGTGCCAGCAGCCAGGAGACAGAAGGATATGGCTACACCTTC. Its translation: CASSQETEGYGYTF. Using reference TRBV3-1 and TRBJ1-2 for the parts outside the CDR3, the full variable domain is DTAVSQTPKYLVTQMGNDKSIKCEQNLGHDTMYWYKQDSKKFLKIMFSYNNKELIINETVPNRFSPKSPDKAHLNLHINSLELGDSAVYFCASSQETEGYGYTFGSGTRLTVV.

CDR3 nucleotides: TGTGCCAGCAGTTCAAGGACAGGGACGGACTACGAGCAGTACTTC. It specifies CASSSRTGTDYEQYF. The rearrangement joins TRBV5-8 to TRBJ2-7, with 8 bases lining up with TRBD1. This CDR3 spans 15 amino acids. V lost 5 bases, J lost 3 bases, and 10 bases stayed unmatched. Germline V gene lookup returns CDR1 SGHTS and CDR2 YDEGEE.